This T cell receptor (beta chain) was found in a study of blood T cell repertoires in COVID-19. Method: immunoSEQ multiplex PCR; TCRdb's copy keeps in-frame clones and lacks some. Among a few hundred thousand clones listed, roughly nine tenths were seen once. Trimming pared 2 bases from V and 4 bases from J, leaving 15 bases between. Per the germline V gene, CDR1 is MNHNY and CDR2 is SVGAGI (reference sequence). CDR3 length equals 16 residues. V and J are TRBV6-6 and TRBJ1-5, with a possible D match to TRBD1 (6 bases). The source is a young woman with COVID-19, enrolled during active disease. The sequencing input was peripheral blood. The CDR3 spells CASSYPPPGDNQPQHF. For the CDR3, the DNA is TGTGCCAGCAGTTACCCCCCGCCAGGGGATAATCAGCCCCAGCATTTT.